The sequence of this T cell receptor beta chain was determined in a study of CD8+ T cells in alopecia areata. Study context: Percent of scalp involved defined treated patients' severity scores. Findings and limits, study-wide: Uncertainty about whether baseline CD8+ expansion is linked to response remains, with one nonresponder. Compared with mice, patients displayed less clear TCR sharing, possibly for HLA-related reasons.

The treatment was: oral pan-JAK inhibitor, 5-10 mg twice daily. The study team obtained lesional scalp punch biopsies and peripheral blood from alopecia areata patients. The CDR3 is 13 residues long. CDR1 and CDR2 (germline): SEHNR, FQNEAQ (reference sequence). The ends were cut back, 1 base at V and 4 bases at J, with 7 bases in the middle. cDNA serving as the sequencing template came from extracted, reverse transcribed RNA. Some clones are missing from TCRdb's copy, which holds only in-frame ones; the method was immunoSEQ multiplex PCR. The sample consists of 70,000 or so clones, 29% of them appearing once. This clone was counted between two and nine times. Its cognate antigen is unknown.

J is TRBJ2-5 and V is TRBV7-9, with D hard to call. The specimen comprised CD8+ T cells sorted from blood, sampled at week 4, from a patient treated with tofacitinib. The sequence derives from a human donor with alopecia areata. CDR3 region: CASSLGGRETQYF. The CDR3 bases are TGTGCCAGCAGCTTAGGGGGTAGAGAGACCCAGTACTTC.